This record looks at one T cell receptor beta chain sequence and its context. Its antigen remains unidentified. Time point meaning: blood from clinic visit 5 months post-surgery; TSC patient then seizure free. This sample is drawn from a study of brain T cells in children with intractable seizures. From germline, CDR1 is ENHRY and CDR2 SYGVKD. The CDR3 has 15 amino acids. Trimming left V 1 base short and J 6 bases short, with 14 bases between. The study's findings and limits: Only CDR3 sequence similarity suggested viral specificity, without known HCMV serostatus.

The data were produced by immunoSEQ multiplex PCR, yet TCRdb's version contains in-frame clones alone and is incomplete. The sample shows about 340,000 clones, about 93% of them seen only once. This rearrangement joins TRBV10-3 to TRBJ2-3; TRBD2 might be the D (5 bases). This material consisted of peripheral blood, taken approximately 5 months after surgery. The TCR was taken from a boy under two years old with tuberous sclerosis and intractable seizures. The CDR3 DNA is TGTGCCATCAGTGAGTTACCTAGCCACGAGGATACGCAGTATTTT. It codes for CAISELPSHEDTQYF.